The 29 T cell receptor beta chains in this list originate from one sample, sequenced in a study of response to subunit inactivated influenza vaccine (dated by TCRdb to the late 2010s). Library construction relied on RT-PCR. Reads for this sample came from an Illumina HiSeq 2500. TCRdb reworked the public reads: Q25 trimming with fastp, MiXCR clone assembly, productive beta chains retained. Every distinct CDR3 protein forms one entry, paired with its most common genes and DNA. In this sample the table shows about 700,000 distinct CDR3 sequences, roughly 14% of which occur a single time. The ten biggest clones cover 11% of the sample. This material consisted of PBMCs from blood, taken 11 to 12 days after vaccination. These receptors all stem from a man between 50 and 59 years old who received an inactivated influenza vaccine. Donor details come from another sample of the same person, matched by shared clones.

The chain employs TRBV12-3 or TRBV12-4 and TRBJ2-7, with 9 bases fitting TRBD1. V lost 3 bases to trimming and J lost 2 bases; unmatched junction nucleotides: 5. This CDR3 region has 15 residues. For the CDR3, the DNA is TGTGCCAGCAGTTTCGGGACAGGGATAACCTACGAGCAGTACTTC. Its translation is CASSFGTGITYEQYF.

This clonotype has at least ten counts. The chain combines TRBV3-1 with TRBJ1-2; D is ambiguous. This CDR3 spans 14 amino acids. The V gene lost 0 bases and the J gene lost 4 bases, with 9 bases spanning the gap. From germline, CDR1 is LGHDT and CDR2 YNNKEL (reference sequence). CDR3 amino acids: CASSQDLDGYGYTF. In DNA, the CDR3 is TGTGCCAGCAGCCAAGATTTGGACGGCTATGGCTACACCTTC.

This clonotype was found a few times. CDR3 protein: CASKRQGAPYEQYF. The CDR3 coding sequence is TGTGCCAGCAAAAGACAGGGTGCGCCCTACGAGCAGTACTTC. This sequence joins TRBV28 and TRBJ2-7; TRBD1 agrees at 7 bases. The germline CDR1 and CDR2 sequences are MDHEN and SYDVKM. The length of the CDR3 is 14 residues. The junction had 8 bases not matched to a gene; V was cut back by 7 bases and J by 2 bases.

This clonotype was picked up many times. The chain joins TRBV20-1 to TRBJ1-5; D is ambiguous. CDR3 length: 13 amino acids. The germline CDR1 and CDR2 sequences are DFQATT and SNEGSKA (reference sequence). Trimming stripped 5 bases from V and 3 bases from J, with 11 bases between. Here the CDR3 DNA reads TGCAGTGCTCCCGATCCCCACAATCAGCCCCAGCATTTT. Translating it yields CSAPDPHNQPQHF.

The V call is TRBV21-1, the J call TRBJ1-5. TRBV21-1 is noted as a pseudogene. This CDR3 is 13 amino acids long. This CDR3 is CASSKGNSQPQHF. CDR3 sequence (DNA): TGTGCCAGCAGCAAGGGGAACAGCCAGCCCCAGCATTTT.

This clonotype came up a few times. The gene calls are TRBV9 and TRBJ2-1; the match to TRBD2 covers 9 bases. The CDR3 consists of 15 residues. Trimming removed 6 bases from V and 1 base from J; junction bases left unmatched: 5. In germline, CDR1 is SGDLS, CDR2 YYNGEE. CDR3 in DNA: TGTGCCAGCATGAATAGCGGGAGTTCCTACAATGAGCAGTTCTTC. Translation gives CASMNSGSSYNEQFF.

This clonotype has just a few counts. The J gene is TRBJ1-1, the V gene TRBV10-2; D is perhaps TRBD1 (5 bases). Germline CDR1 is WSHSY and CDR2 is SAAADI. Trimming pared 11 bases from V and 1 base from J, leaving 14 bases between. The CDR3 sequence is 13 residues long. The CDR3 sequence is CASIGGPNTEAFF. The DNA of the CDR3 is TGCGCCTCGATCGGGGGACCGAACACTGAAGCTTTCTTT.

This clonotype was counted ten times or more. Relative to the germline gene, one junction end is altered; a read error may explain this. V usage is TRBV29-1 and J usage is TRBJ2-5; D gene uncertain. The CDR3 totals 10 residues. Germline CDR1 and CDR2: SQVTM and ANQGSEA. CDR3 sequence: CSVQEETQYF. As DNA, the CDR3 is TGCAGCGTTCAAGAAGAGACCCAGTACTTC.

In nucleotides, the CDR3 is TGTGCCAGCAGCCATACGGCAGGGGATGAGCAGTTCTTC. Protein: CASSHTAGDEQFF. The chain uses TRBV3-1 and TRBJ2-1; D might be TRBD1 (6 bases). CDR1 is LGHDT and CDR2 is YNNKEL in the germline V gene (reference sequence). The CDR3 loop spans 13 amino acids. Trimming pared 3 bases from V and 8 bases from J, leaving 11 bases between.

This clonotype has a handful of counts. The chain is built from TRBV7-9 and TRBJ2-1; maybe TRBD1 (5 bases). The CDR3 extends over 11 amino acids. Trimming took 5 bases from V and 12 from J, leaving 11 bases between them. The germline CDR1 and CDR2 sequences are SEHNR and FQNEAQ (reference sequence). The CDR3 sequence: CASSPGIWQFF. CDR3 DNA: TGTGCCAGCAGCCCAGGGATTTGGCAGTTCTTC. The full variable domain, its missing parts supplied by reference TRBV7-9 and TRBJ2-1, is DTGVSQNPRHKITKRGQNVTFRCDPISEHNRLYWYRQTLGQGPEFLTYFQNEAQLEKSRLLSDRFSAERPKGSFSTLEIQRTEQGDSAMYLCASSPGIWQFFGPGTRLTVL.

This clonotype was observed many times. The CDR3 protein is CASSVGTSGTYEQYF. DNA of the CDR3: TGTGCCAGCAGCGTAGGGACTAGCGGAACCTACGAGCAGTACTTC. The chain links TRBV9 to TRBJ2-7; TRBD2 matches 10 bases. The CDR3 contains 15 residues. V lost 0 bases to trimming and J lost 2 bases; unmatched junction nucleotides: 2. Germline assignment: CDR1 SGDLS and CDR2 YYNGEE.

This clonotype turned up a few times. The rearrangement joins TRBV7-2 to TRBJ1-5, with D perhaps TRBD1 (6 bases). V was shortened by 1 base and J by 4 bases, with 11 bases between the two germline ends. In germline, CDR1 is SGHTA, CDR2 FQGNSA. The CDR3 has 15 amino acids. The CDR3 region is CASSLGAGVNQPQHF. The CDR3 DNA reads TGTGCCAGCAGCTTAGGGGCAGGGGTTAATCAGCCCCAGCATTTT.

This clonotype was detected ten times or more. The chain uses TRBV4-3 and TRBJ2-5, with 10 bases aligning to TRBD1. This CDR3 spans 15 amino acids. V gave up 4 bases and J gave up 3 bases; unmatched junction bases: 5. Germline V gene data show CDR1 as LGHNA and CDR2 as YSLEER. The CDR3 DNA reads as TGCGCCAGCAGCCGCTGGACAGGGGGAGAAGAGACCCAGTACTTC. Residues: CASSRWTGGEETQYF.

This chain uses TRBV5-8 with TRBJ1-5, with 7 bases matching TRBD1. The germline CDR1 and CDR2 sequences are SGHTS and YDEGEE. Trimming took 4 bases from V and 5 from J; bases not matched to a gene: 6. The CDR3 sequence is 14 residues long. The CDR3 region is CASSRRQGDQPQHF. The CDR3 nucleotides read TGTGCCAGCAGCCGCAGACAGGGCGATCAGCCCCAGCATTTT.

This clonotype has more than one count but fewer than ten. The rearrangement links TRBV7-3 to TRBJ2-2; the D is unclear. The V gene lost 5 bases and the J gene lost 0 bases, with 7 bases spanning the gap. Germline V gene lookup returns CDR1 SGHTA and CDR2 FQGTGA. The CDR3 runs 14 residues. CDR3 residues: CASSHSSNTGELFF. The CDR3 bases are TGTGCCAGCAGCCACTCCTCGAACACCGGGGAGCTGTTTTTT.

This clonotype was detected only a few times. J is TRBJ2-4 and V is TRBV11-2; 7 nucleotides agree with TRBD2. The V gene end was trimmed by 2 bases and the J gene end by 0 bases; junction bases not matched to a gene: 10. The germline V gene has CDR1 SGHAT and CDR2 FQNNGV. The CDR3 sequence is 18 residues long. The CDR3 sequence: CASSLKGSGALAKNIQYF. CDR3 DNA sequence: TGTGCCAGCAGCTTAAAAGGAAGCGGGGCCCTAGCCAAAAACATTCAGTACTTC. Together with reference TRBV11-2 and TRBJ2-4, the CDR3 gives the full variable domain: EAGVAQSPRYKIIEKRQSVAFWCNPISGHATLYWYQQILGQGPKLLIQFQNNGVVDDSQLPKDRFSAERLKGVDSTLKIQPAKLEDSAVYLCASSLKGSGALAKNIQYFGAGTRLSVL.

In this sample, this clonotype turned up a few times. CDR3 nucleotide sequence: TGTGCCAGCGTTCTAGGGAGGGCCCTCTCAGAGACCCAGTACTTC. Protein product: CASVLGRALSETQYF. The chain links TRBV7-8 to TRBJ2-5, with TRBD2 identical over 7 bases. Trimming at V came to 8 bases and at J to 4 bases, leaving 13 bases not matched to a gene. CDR1 and CDR2 (germline): SGHVS, FQNEAQ. This CDR3 comprises 15 residues.

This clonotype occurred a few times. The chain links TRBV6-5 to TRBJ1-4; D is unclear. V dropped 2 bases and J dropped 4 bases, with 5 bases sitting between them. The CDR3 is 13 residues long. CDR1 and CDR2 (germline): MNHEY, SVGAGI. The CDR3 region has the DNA TGTGCCAGCAGTTACGGGTTTAATGAAAAACTGTTTTTT. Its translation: CASSYGFNEKLFF.

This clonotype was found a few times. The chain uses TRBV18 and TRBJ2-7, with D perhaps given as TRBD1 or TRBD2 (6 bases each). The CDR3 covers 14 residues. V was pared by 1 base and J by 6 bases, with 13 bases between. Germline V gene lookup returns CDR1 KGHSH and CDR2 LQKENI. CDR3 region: CASSPRDIGGEQYF. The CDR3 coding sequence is TGTGCCAGCTCACCACGGGACATCGGGGGCGAGCAGTACTTC.

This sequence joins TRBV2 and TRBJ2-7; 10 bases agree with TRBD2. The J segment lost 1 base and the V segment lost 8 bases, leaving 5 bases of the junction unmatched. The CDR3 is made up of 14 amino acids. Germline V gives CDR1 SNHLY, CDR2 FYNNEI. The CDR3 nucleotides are TGTGCCAGCTTTGGACTAGCGGCTTCCTACGAGCAGTACTTC. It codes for CASFGLAASYEQYF.

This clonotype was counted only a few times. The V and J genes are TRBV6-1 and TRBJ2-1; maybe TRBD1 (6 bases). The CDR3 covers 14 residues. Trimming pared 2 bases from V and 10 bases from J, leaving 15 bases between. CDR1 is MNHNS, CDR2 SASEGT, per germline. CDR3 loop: CASSEFQGPGEQFF. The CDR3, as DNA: TGTGCCAGCAGTGAATTTCAGGGGCCAGGGGAGCAGTTCTTC.

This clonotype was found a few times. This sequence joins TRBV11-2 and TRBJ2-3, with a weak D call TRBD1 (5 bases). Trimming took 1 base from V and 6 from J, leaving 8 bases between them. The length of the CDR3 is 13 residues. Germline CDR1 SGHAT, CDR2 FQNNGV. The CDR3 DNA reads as TGTGCCAGCAGCTTAGCAGGGATTGATACGCAGTATTTT. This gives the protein CASSLAGIDTQYF.

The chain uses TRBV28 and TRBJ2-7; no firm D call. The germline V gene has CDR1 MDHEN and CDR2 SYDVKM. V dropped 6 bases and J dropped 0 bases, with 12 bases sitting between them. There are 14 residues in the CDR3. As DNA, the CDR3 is TGTGCCAGCAGCTTCGCTATAAGCTCCTACGAGCAGTACTTC. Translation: CASSFAISSYEQYF.

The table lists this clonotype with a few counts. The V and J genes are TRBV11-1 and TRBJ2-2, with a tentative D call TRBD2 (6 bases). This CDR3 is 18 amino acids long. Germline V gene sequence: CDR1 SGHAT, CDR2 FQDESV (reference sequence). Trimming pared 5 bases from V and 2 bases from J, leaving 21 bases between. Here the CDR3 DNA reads TGTGCCAGCAGCGGACGTACACCGGGACTTTTAAACACCGGGGAGCTGTTTTTT. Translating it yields CASSGRTPGLLNTGELFF.

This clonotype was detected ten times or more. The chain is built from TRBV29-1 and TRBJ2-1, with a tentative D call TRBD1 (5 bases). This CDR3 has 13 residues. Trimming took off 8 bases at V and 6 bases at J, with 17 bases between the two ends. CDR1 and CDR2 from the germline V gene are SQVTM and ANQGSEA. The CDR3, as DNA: TGCAGCTCAAGGGGTTTGTTTTCCAATGAGCAGTTCTTC. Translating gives CSSRGLFSNEQFF.

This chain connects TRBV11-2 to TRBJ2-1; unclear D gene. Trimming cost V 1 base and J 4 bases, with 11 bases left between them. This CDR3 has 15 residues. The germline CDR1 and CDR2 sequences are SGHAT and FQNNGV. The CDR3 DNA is TGTGCCAGCAGCTTAGTAAGAAACCCATACAATGAGCAGTTCTTC. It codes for CASSLVRNPYNEQFF.

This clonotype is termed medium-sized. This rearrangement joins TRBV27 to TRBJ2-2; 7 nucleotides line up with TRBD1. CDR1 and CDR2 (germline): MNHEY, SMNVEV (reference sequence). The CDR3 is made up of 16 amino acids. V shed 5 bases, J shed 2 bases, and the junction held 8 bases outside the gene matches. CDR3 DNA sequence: TGTGCCAGCAGTGGGGAGACAGGGTACAACACCGGGGAGCTGTTTTTT. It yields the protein CASSGETGYNTGELFF.

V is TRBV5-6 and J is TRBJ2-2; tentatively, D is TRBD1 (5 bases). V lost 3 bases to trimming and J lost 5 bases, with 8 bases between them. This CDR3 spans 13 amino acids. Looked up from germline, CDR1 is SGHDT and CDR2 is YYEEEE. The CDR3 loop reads CASSSRQTGELFF. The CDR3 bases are TGTGCCAGCAGCTCTCGACAGACCGGGGAGCTGTTTTTT.

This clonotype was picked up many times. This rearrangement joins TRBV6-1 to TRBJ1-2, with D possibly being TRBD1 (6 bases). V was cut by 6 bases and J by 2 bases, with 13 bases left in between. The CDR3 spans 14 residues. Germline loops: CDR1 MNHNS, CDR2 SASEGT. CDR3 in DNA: TGTGCCAGCAGGGGACGGGGGACAAACTATGGCTACACCTTC. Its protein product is CASRGRGTNYGYTF.